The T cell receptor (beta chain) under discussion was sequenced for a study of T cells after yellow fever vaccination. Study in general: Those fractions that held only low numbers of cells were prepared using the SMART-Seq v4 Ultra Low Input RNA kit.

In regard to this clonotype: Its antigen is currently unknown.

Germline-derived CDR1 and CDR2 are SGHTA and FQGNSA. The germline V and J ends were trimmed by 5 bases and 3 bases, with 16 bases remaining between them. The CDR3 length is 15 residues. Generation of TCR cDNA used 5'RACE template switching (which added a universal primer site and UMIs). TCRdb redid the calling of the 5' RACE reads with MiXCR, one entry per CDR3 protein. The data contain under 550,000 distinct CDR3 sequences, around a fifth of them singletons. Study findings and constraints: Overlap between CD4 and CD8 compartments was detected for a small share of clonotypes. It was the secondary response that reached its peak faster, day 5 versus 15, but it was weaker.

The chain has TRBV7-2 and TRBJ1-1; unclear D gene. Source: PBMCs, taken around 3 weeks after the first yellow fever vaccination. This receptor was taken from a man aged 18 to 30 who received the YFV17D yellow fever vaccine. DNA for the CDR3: TGTGCCAGCAGCCTTAGGCCCACTGGGGACACTGAAGCTTTCTTT. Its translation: CASSLRPTGDTEAFF.